The sequence of this TCR beta chain was determined in a study of spatial heterogeneity in lung cancer. From the 5' RACE reads, TCRdb called clonotypes with MiXCR, one entry per CDR3 protein. The table lists 40,000 to 50,000 distinct CDR3 sequences, around 15% of them singletons. This clonotype was counted ten times or more. This CDR3 comprises 13 residues. Germline V CDR1 and CDR2: SNHLY, FYNNEI. Trimming stripped 3 bases from V and 3 bases from J, with 7 bases between. The time point is: sample taken at primary tumor resection. The source is a male donor with early-stage non-small cell lung cancer. Material: PBMCs, obtained at surgery. The rearrangement uses TRBV2 and TRBJ2-3; D gene ambiguous. The CDR3 here is CASSDYYTDTQYF. CDR3 coding DNA: TGTGCCAGCAGTGACTACTATACAGATACGCAGTATTTT.